A selection of T cell receptor beta chains follows, all from one sample in a study of T-cell memory formation after mild COVID-19. TCRdb re-derived calls from the 5' RACE reads in MiXCR, one entry per CDR3 protein. The data show under 700,000 distinct CDR3 sequences, around 20% seen once. The source material was PBMCs or a T cell subset sorted from them (not recorded which). These receptors came from an adult woman who had mild COVID-19 (a few samples of this study predate the infection). Cell type and time point are not known. Each CDR3 is given with its conserved first and last residue. Not every row has a clone size; where given, it reads once, few, many or a size class.

J gene: TRBJ1-1
V gene: TRBV5-1
clone size: -
CDR3 protein: CASSTGQGRPRYTEAFF

J gene: TRBJ2-2
V gene: TRBV6-2/TRBV6-3
clone size: -
CDR3 protein: CASSLERGRAAKTGELFF

J gene: TRBJ2-1
V gene: TRBV6-5
clone size: -
CDR3 protein: CASSYSIGQGAGDEQFF

J gene: TRBJ1-5
V gene: TRBV6-2/TRBV6-3
clone size: -
CDR3 protein: CASFLPYPGTSYSNQPQHF

J gene: TRBJ1-1
V gene: TRBV5-1
clone size: few
CDR3 protein: CASSLAWYLNTEAFF

J gene: TRBJ2-7
V gene: TRBV14
clone size: -
CDR3 protein: CASRSTGRSYEQYF

J gene: TRBJ2-1
V gene: TRBV27
clone size: -
CDR3 protein: CASSLSSGDEQFF

J gene: TRBJ2-2
V gene: TRBV5-1
clone size: few
CDR3 protein: CASSILAGANTGELFF

J gene: TRBJ2-1
V gene: TRBV27
clone size: -
CDR3 protein: CASSLSPVRNEQFF

J gene: TRBJ2-5
V gene: TRBV11-2
clone size: -
CDR3 protein: CASSDPRGSETQYF

J gene: TRBJ1-5
V gene: TRBV20-1
clone size: few
CDR3 protein: CSASVQGSVQPQHF

J gene: TRBJ2-5
V gene: TRBV12-3/TRBV12-4
clone size: -
CDR3 protein: CASSSPNVAEGETQYF

J gene: TRBJ2-7
V gene: TRBV4-1
clone size: -
CDR3 protein: CASSQDGFYEQYF

J gene: TRBJ2-2
V gene: TRBV10-3
clone size: few
CDR3 protein: CAITRDRGTGELFF

J gene: TRBJ2-7
V gene: TRBV18
clone size: few
CDR3 protein: CASSRVTGGPYEQYF

J gene: TRBJ1-1
V gene: TRBV5-1
clone size: -
CDR3 protein: CASETGTGDYEAFF

J gene: TRBJ2-7
V gene: TRBV24-1
clone size: few
CDR3 protein: CATSEGSGHYSYEQYF

J gene: TRBJ2-5
V gene: TRBV5-1
clone size: -
CDR3 protein: CASSEGLSQETQYF

J gene: TRBJ2-4
V gene: TRBV30
clone size: -
CDR3 protein: CAWTGQFLGKNIQYF

J gene: TRBJ2-3
V gene: TRBV7-7
clone size: -
CDR3 protein: CASSPGEGRQYF

J gene: TRBJ2-3
V gene: TRBV5-6
clone size: few
CDR3 protein: CASIRGGNTDTQYF

J gene: TRBJ2-3
V gene: TRBV20-1
clone size: -
CDR3 protein: CSASRRGFTDTQYF

J gene: TRBJ2-3
V gene: TRBV3-1
clone size: -
CDR3 protein: CASSQDLTTVSQYF

J gene: TRBJ2-7
V gene: TRBV7-2
clone size: few
CDR3 protein: CASSEAPAGSYEQYF

J gene: TRBJ2-1
V gene: TRBV7-6
clone size: few
CDR3 protein: CASSLVVGLAGDYEQFF

J gene: TRBJ2-7
V gene: TRBV7-2
clone size: -
CDR3 protein: CASSPHGQASYEQYF

J gene: TRBJ2-3
V gene: TRBV29-1
clone size: few
CDR3 protein: CSVEAREITDTQYF

J gene: TRBJ2-1
V gene: TRBV20-1
clone size: -
CDR3 protein: CSARDPMVFYNEQFF

J gene: TRBJ1-1
V gene: TRBV10-3
clone size: -
CDR3 protein: CAIRTRDRGPANTEAFF

J gene: TRBJ2-7
V gene: TRBV7-2
clone size: few
CDR3 protein: CASNTIGAGPDYEQYF

J gene: TRBJ2-5
V gene: TRBV11-2
clone size: -
CDR3 protein: CASSLDLVRGGGYQETQYF

J gene: TRBJ1-5
V gene: TRBV18
clone size: -
CDR3 protein: CASSQGASQPQHF

J gene: TRBJ1-4
V gene: TRBV24-1
clone size: -
CDR3 protein: CATSDSRTGRRNEKLFF

J gene: TRBJ1-3
V gene: TRBV9
clone size: -
CDR3 protein: CASSVYGSSGNTIYF

J gene: TRBJ2-5
V gene: TRBV4-2
clone size: few
CDR3 protein: CASSQERRSVEETQYF

J gene: TRBJ1-2
V gene: TRBV12-3/TRBV12-4
clone size: -
CDR3 protein: CASSFGSRGYTF

J gene: TRBJ2-1
V gene: TRBV3-1
clone size: few
CDR3 protein: CASSQDLSMRGGYNEQFF

J gene: TRBJ2-6
V gene: TRBV10-3
clone size: -
CDR3 protein: CATAPGRERRANVLTF

J gene: TRBJ1-1
V gene: TRBV7-9
clone size: few
CDR3 protein: CASTPTGATEAFF

J gene: TRBJ2-3
V gene: TRBV18
clone size: -
CDR3 protein: CASSAGLGNTDTQYF

J gene: TRBJ2-7
V gene: TRBV5-5
clone size: -
CDR3 protein: CASRLSDSGNEQYF